This T cell receptor (beta chain) is drawn from a study of T cell responses to AZD1222 COVID-19 vaccine. CDR3 length: 12 amino acids. V was shortened by 5 bases and J by 7 bases, with 6 bases between the two germline ends. Profiling relied on immunoSEQ multiplex PCR, and the TCRdb table lists in-frame clones only, not all of them. The sample contains around 130,000 clones, around 94% of which appear only once. This sample comprised peripheral blood, obtained on day 0 of AZD1222 vaccination. The chain is built from TRBV12-3 or TRBV12-4 and TRBJ1-6; no firm D call. The sequence came from an adult in good health. The CDR3 sequence is CASSEQNSPLHF. CDR3 nucleotide sequence: TGTGCCAGCAGTGAACAGAATTCACCCCTCCACTTT.